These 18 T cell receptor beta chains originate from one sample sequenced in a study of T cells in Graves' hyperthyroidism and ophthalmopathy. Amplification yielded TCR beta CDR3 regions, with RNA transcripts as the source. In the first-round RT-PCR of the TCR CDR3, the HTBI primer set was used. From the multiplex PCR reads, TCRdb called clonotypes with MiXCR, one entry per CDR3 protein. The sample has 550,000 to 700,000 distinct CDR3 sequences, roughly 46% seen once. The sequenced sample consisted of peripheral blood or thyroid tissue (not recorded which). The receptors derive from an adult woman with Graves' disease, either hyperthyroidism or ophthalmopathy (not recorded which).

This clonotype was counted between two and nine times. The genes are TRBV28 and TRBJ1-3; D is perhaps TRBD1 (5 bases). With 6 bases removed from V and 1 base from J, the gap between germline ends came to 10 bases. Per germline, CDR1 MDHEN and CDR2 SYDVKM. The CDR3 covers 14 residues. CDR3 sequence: CASSKAGSGNTIYF. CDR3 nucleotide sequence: TGTGCCAGCAGCAAAGCAGGGTCTGGAAACACCATATATTTT.

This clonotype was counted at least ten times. The CDR3 reads CASGKFGRLRSGANVLTF. The CDR3 DNA reads as TGTGCCAGTGGGAAGTTTGGCAGGCTCCGCTCAGGGGCCAACGTCCTGACTTTC. The rearrangement uses TRBV19 and TRBJ2-6; D remains ambiguous. This CDR3 region has 18 residues. V was shortened by 8 bases and J by 4 bases, with 24 bases between the two germline ends. Per the germline V gene, CDR1 is LNHDA and CDR2 is SQIVND (reference sequence).

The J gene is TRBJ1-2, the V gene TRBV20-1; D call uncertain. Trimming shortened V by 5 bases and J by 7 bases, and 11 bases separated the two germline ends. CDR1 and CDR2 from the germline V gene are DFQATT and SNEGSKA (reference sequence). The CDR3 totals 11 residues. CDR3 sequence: CSAQREVGYTF. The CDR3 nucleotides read TGCAGTGCTCAGCGGGAGGTTGGCTACACCTTC.

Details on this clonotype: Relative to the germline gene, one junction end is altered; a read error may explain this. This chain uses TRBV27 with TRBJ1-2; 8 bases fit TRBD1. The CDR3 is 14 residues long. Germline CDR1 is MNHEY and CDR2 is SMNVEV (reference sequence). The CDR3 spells CASRVAGGDYGHTF. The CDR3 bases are TGTGCCAGCAGAGTTGCAGGGGGCGACTATGGCCACACCTTC.

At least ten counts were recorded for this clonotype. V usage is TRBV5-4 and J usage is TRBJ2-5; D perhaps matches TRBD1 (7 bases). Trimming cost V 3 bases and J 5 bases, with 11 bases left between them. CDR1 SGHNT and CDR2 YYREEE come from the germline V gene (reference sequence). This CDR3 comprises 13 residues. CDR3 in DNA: TGTGCCAGCAGCTATCCAGGGGGGGAGACCCAGTACTTC. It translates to CASSYPGGETQYF.

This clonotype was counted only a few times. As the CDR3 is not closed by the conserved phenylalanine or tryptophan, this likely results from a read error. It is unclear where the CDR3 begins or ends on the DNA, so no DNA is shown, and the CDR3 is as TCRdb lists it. The CDR3 is CASSIGPAGEV. The chain employs TRBV19 and TRBJ2-6; the table calls TRBD2, which could not be checked here. The CDR3 extends over 11 residues, inclusive of both ends. Germline-derived CDR1 and CDR2 are LNHDA and SQIVND (reference sequence).

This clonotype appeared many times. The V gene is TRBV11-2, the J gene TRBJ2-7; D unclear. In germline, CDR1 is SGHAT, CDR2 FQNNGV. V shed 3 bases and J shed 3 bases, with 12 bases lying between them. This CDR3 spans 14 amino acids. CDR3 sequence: CASSFWAVNYEQYF. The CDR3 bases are TGTGCCAGCAGCTTTTGGGCAGTAAACTACGAGCAGTACTTC.

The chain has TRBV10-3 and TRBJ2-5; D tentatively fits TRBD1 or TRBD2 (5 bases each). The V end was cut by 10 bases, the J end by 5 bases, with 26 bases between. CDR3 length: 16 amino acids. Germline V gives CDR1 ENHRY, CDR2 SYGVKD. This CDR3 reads CATNAPEEGMMETQYF. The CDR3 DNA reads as TGTGCCACCAACGCTCCAGAAGAGGGGATGATGGAGACCCAGTACTTC.

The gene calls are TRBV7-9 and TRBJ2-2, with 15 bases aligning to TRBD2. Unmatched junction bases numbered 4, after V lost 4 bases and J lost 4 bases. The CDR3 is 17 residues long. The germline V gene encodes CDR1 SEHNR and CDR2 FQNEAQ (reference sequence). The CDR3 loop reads CASSWTSGRAPTGELFF. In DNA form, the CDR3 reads TGTGCCAGCAGCTGGACTAGCGGGAGGGCCCCCACCGGGGAGCTGTTTTTT.

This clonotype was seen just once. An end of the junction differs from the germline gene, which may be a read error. The CDR3 DNA reads as TGTGCCAGCAGTGAATGGGAATTAGCGGGGATTGGAGAGGCCCAGTACTTC. This gives the protein CASSEWELAGIGEAQYF. V is TRBV2 and J is TRBJ2-5; TRBD2 matches 8 bases. CDR1 is SNHLY and CDR2 is FYNNEI in the germline V gene. The CDR3 extends over 17 amino acids.

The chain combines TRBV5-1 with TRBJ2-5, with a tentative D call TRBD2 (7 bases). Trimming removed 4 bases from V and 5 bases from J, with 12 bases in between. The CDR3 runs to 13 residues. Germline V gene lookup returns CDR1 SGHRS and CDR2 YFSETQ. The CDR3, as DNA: TGCGCCAGCAGCCCGGGGGGCATGGAGACCCAGTACTTC. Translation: CASSPGGMETQYF.

The CDR3: CASSLDSVEVGDTQYF. The CDR3 DNA sequence: TGCGCCAGCAGCTTGGATAGCGTAGAAGTCGGAGATACGCAGTATTTT. The chain combines TRBV5-1 with TRBJ2-3; a possible D gene is TRBD2 (5 bases). Germline V CDR1 and CDR2: SGHRS, YFSETQ. V dropped 0 bases and J dropped 5 bases, with 16 bases sitting between them. The CDR3 sequence is 16 residues long.

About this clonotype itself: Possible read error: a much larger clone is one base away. The CDR3: CAWETGNYEQYF. The CDR3 nucleotides are TGTGCCTGGGAGACAGGGAATTACGAGCAGTACTTC. The gene calls are TRBV30 and TRBJ2-7, with 7 bases fitting TRBD1. The V gene's germline CDR1 is GTSNPN and CDR2 SVGIG (reference sequence). The CDR3 spans 12 residues. Germline trimming cut 5 bases from V and 4 bases from J; bases unmatched to any gene: 5.

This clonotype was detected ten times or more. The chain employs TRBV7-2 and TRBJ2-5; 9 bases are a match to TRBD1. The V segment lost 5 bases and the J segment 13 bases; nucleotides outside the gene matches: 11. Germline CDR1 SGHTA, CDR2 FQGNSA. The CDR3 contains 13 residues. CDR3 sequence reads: CASSHGTGFNWYF. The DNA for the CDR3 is TGTGCCAGCAGCCACGGGACAGGGTTTAATTGGTACTTC.

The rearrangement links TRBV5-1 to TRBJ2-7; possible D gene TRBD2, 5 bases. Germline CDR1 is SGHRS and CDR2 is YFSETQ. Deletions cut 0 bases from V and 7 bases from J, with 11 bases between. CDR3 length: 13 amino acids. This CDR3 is CASSLAAPGEQYF. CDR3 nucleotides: TGCGCCAGCAGCTTGGCGGCCCCGGGGGAGCAGTACTTC. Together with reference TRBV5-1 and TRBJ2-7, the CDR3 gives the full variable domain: KAGVTQTPRYLIKTRGQQVTLSCSPISGHRSVSWYQQTPGQGLQFLFEYFSETQRNKGNFPGRFSGRQFSNSRSEMNVSTLELGDSALYLCASSLAAPGEQYFGPGTRLTVT.

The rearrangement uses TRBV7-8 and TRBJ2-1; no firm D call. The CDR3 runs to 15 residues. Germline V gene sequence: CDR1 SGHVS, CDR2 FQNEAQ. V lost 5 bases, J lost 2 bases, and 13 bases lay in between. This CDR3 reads CASSTSGTPYNEQFF. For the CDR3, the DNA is TGTGCCAGCAGCACCTCCGGCACCCCCTACAATGAGCAGTTCTTC.

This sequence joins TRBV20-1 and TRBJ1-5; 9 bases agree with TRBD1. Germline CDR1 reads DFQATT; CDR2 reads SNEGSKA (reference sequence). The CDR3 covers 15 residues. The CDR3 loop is CSLQGGTGTDQPQHF. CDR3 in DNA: TGCAGCCTCCAAGGGGGGACAGGGACCGATCAGCCCCAGCATTTT.

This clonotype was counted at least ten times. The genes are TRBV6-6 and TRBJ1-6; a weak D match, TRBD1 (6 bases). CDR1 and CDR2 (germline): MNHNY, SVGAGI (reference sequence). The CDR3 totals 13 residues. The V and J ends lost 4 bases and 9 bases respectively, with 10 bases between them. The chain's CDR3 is CASSSGAGSPLHF. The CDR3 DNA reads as TGTGCCAGCAGTTCAGGGGCTGGTTCACCCCTCCACTTT.